Below, 31 T cell receptor beta chains from the same sample are listed, as sequenced in a study of blood T cell repertoires in COVID-19. Some clones are missing from TCRdb's copy, which holds only in-frame ones; the method was immunoSEQ multiplex PCR. The sample consists of 250,000 to 350,000 clones, 88% of them appearing once. Sequenced sample: peripheral blood. Receptors were obtained from a woman in her twenties or thirties with COVID-19, enrolled during active disease.

The chain combines TRBV7-2 with TRBJ2-1; D possibly corresponds to TRBD2 (5 bases). Germline CDR1 is SGHTA and CDR2 is FQGNSA. CDR3 length: 15 residues. Trimming removed 1 base at V and 4 bases at J, with 11 bases between. CDR3 sequence: CASSLGLSGYNEQFF. As DNA, the CDR3 is TGTGCCAGCAGCTTAGGGTTAAGCGGATACAATGAGCAGTTCTTC.

In nucleotides, the CDR3 is TGTGCCAGCTTTGGAACTACCAACAATGAGCAGTTCTTC. Translating it yields CASFGTTNNEQFF. V gene TRBV6-5 combines with J gene TRBJ2-1; D is unclear. The germline gives CDR1 MNHEY, CDR2 SVGAGI. This CDR3 contains 13 residues. V was pared by 8 bases and J by 5 bases, with 13 bases between.

The chain uses TRBV28 and TRBJ1-5; 7 bases agree with TRBD1. This CDR3 spans 15 amino acids. V dropped 4 bases and J dropped 11; count of bases not matched to a gene: 14. CDR1 and CDR2 from the germline V gene are MDHEN and SYDVKM. CDR3 nucleotides: TGTGCCAGCAGTTATGTGAAGACAGGGCCTCGGGCCCAGCATTTT. Its protein product is CASSYVKTGPRAQHF.

The V and J genes are TRBV9 and TRBJ2-7, with TRBD2 matching over 7 bases. This CDR3 contains 14 residues. CDR1 SGDLS and CDR2 YYNGEE come from the germline V gene. V trimming: 0 bases; J trimming: 2 bases; junction bases outside the gene matches: 2. DNA for the CDR3: TGTGCCAGCAGCGTAGCGGGAGGTCCCTACGAGCAGTACTTC. This encodes CASSVAGGPYEQYF.

V usage is TRBV6-5 and J usage is TRBJ1-5; D not certain. The CDR3 covers 14 residues. The V end was cut by 8 bases, the J end by 0 bases, with 11 bases between. The germline V gene encodes CDR1 MNHEY and CDR2 SVGAGI. DNA of the CDR3: TGTGCCAGCGGTACCGGGTCTAGCAATCAGCCCCAGCATTTT. As protein: CASGTGSSNQPQHF.

The V call is TRBV6-1, the J call TRBJ2-7, with 10 positions matching TRBD2. The CDR3 is made up of 16 amino acids. Germline trimming cut 3 bases from V and 0 bases from J; bases unmatched to any gene: 5. CDR1 MNHNS and CDR2 SASEGT come from the germline V gene. CDR3: CASSDRASGSSYEQYF. CDR3 DNA: TGTGCCAGCAGTGATAGGGCTAGCGGGAGCTCCTACGAGCAGTACTTC.

The V gene is TRBV10-1, the J gene TRBJ2-3; D is uncertain. Germline-derived CDR1 and CDR2 are WNHNN and SYGVQD (reference sequence). The CDR3 is 13 residues long. Deletions cut 5 bases from V and 3 bases from J, with 9 bases between. The CDR3, as DNA: TGCGCCAGCAGTTCTAGGATAACAGATACGCAGTATTTT. Amino acids: CASSSRITDTQYF.

In DNA form, the CDR3 reads TGTGCCAGCAGTATCCGGACAGGGTCGTATAATTCACCCCTCCACTTT. It specifies CASSIRTGSYNSPLHF. The rearrangement joins TRBV25-1 to TRBJ1-6; 8 bases fit TRBD1. The CDR3 sequence is 16 residues long. Germline V gene data show CDR1 as MGHDK and CDR2 as SYGVNS. Trimming cost V 5 bases and J 4 bases; bases outside gene matches: 7.

The rearrangement joins TRBV4-1 to TRBJ2-1; TRBD2 matches at 7 bases. Germline V gives CDR1 MGHRA, CDR2 YSYEKL. There are 15 residues in the CDR3. With V trimmed by 0 bases and J by 7 bases, 6 bases remained unmatched. CDR3 protein: CASSQERTRGNEQFF. The CDR3 coding sequence is TGCGCCAGCAGCCAAGAGAGGACTAGAGGGAATGAGCAGTTCTTC.

The chain employs TRBV29-1 and TRBJ2-5; a weak D match, TRBD1 (6 bases). The germline CDR1 and CDR2 sequences are SQVTM and ANQGSEA. The CDR3 loop spans 13 amino acids. Trimming shortened V by 5 bases and J by 0 bases, and 10 bases separated the two germline ends. The CDR3 DNA reads TGCAGCGTTAACCGGGACAACCAAGAGACCCAGTACTTC. Protein: CSVNRDNQETQYF. Supplemented by reference TRBV29-1 and TRBJ2-5, the full variable domain reads SAVISQKPSRDICQRGTSLTIQCQVDSQVTMMFWYRQQPGQSLTLIATANQGSEATYESGFVIDKFPISRPNLTFSTLTVSNMSPEDSSIYLCSVNRDNQETQYFGPGTRLLVL.

The rearrangement joins TRBV3-1 (or the pseudogene TRBV3-2) to TRBJ1-1; 7 positions agree with TRBD1. Germline CDR1 LGHDT, CDR2 YNNKEL (reference sequence). V was clipped by 4 bases and J by 8 bases; unmatched bases: 4. The CDR3 runs to 12 residues. Here the CDR3 DNA reads TGTGCCAGCAGCCCGACAGGGATAGAAGCTTTCTTT. As protein: CASSPTGIEAFF.

The chain couples TRBV25-1 to TRBJ1-4; the match to TRBD1 covers 8 bases. After removal of 6 bases from V and 7 bases from J, the junction contained 7 bases not matched to a gene. Looked up from germline, CDR1 is MGHDK and CDR2 is SYGVNS. The CDR3 extends over 14 amino acids. The DNA of the CDR3 is TGTGCCAGCAGCGACAGGGGAAGGGGTGAAAAACTGTTTTTT. It is translated as CASSDRGRGEKLFF.

The rearrangement joins TRBV6-5 to TRBJ1-1; tentatively, D is TRBD1 (5 bases). The CDR3 runs 14 residues. The V gene lost 2 bases and the J gene lost 0 bases, with 7 bases spanning the gap. Germline loops: CDR1 MNHEY, CDR2 SVGAGI. The CDR3 DNA follows: TGTGCCAGCAGTTACGACAGAATGAACACTGAAGCTTTCTTT. This codes for CASSYDRMNTEAFF.

V usage is TRBV10-1 and J usage is TRBJ2-1, with unresolved D. The CDR3 has 11 amino acids. V shed 3 bases and J shed 7 bases, with 4 bases lying between them. Germline V gene data show CDR1 as WNHNN and CDR2 as SYGVQD (reference sequence). The CDR3 reads CASSDYNEQFF. The CDR3 coding sequence is TGCGCCAGCAGTGACTATAATGAGCAGTTCTTC.

V gene TRBV28 combines with J gene TRBJ2-7; TRBD2 might be the D (5 bases). This CDR3 comprises 13 residues. Trimming removed 5 bases at V and 6 bases at J, with 14 bases between. Germline V gene lookup returns CDR1 MDHEN and CDR2 SYDVKM. The CDR3 is CASSPPGIAEQYF. The CDR3, as DNA: TGTGCCAGCAGTCCCCCCGGGATAGCCGAGCAGTACTTC.

V and J are TRBV24-1 and TRBJ1-5, with 7 positions matching TRBD1. Germline loops: CDR1 KGHDR, CDR2 SFDVKD. The CDR3 spans 16 residues. Trimming took 4 bases from V and 1 from J; bases not matched to a gene: 6. CDR3 residues: CATSETTGRSNQPQHF. The CDR3 DNA follows: TGTGCCACCAGTGAAACGACAGGGAGAAGCAATCAGCCCCAGCATTTT.

This chain uses TRBV11-2 with TRBJ1-3; 7 bases map to TRBD1. The V gene end was trimmed by 3 bases and the J gene end by 4 bases; junction bases not matched to a gene: 3. The germline gives CDR1 SGHAT, CDR2 FQNNGV. CDR3 length equals 14 residues. The CDR3 region has the DNA TGTGCCAGCAGCTTGGGACAGTCCGGAAACACCATATATTTT. It is translated as CASSLGQSGNTIYF.

The chain combines TRBV7-9 with TRBJ2-3; the D is unclear. V dropped 5 bases and J dropped 6 bases, with 12 bases sitting between them. Germline loops: CDR1 SEHNR, CDR2 FQNEAQ (reference sequence). This CDR3 is 13 amino acids long. The CDR3 protein is CASSRANDDTQYF. CDR3 in DNA: TGTGCCAGCAGCCGAGCGAACGACGATACGCAGTATTTT.

This clone was recorded once. This chain uses TRBV7-2 with TRBJ2-1; D might be TRBD2 (7 bases). Germline V gene sequence: CDR1 SGHTA, CDR2 FQGNSA. V lost 5 bases, J lost 8 bases, and 25 bases lay in between. This CDR3 has 17 amino acids. CDR3 amino acids: CASSTRGGGAQVDEQFF. The DNA for the CDR3 is TGTGCCAGCAGCACCCGAGGTGGGGGGGCCCAGGTCGATGAGCAGTTCTTC.

V usage is TRBV11-2 and J usage is TRBJ1-5; D remains unclear. Germline CDR1 reads SGHAT; CDR2 reads FQNNGV. The CDR3 spans 13 residues. The V gene lost 0 bases and the J gene lost 6 bases, with 6 bases spanning the gap. The DNA of the CDR3 is TGTGCCAGCAGCTTAGAACGGGGTCAGCCCCAGCATTTT. It yields the protein CASSLERGQPQHF. Using reference TRBV11-2 and TRBJ1-5 for the parts outside the CDR3, the full variable domain is EAGVAQSPRYKIIEKRQSVAFWCNPISGHATLYWYQQILGQGPKLLIQFQNNGVVDDSQLPKDRFSAERLKGVDSTLKIQPAKLEDSAVYLCASSLERGQPQHFGDGTRLSIL.

V gene TRBV30 combines with J gene TRBJ1-6; 8 bases match TRBD1. The V gene's germline CDR1 is GTSNPN and CDR2 SVGIG (reference sequence). V was pared by 2 bases and J by 8 bases, with 5 bases of the junction left unmatched. The CDR3 loop spans 14 amino acids. The CDR3 reads CAWSLDRVDSPLHF. The CDR3 nucleotides are TGTGCCTGGAGTCTGGACAGGGTCGATTCACCCCTCCACTTT.

This clone occurred a few times. J is TRBJ2-7 and V is TRBV5-1, with TRBD2 matching 7 bases. Germline CDR1 SGHRS, CDR2 YFSETQ. Trimming cost V 4 bases and J 5 bases; bases outside gene matches: 12. CDR3 length equals 15 residues. This chain's CDR3 is CASSPERGPRNEQYF. CDR3 sequence (DNA): TGCGCCAGCAGCCCGGAGCGGGGTCCTAGAAACGAGCAGTACTTC.

The chain carries TRBV19 and TRBJ2-7; D is perhaps TRBD1 (5 bases). Germline lookup yields CDR1 LNHDA and CDR2 SQIVND (reference sequence). V lost 5 bases and J 1 base, leaving 9 bases between the germline ends. The CDR3 totals 13 residues. CDR3 region: CASSLRDSYEQYF. CDR3 sequence (DNA): TGTGCCAGTAGTCTCAGGGATTCCTACGAGCAGTACTTC.

This clone came up once. The chain links TRBV7-9 to TRBJ2-7, with 12 bases fitting TRBD2. The CDR3 covers 16 residues. J gave up 4 bases and V 2 bases, and 6 bases lay outside the gene matches. Germline values: CDR1 SEHNR, CDR2 FQNEAQ (reference sequence). CDR3: CASSLRLAGGIYEQYF. The CDR3 coding sequence is TGTGCCAGCAGCTTAAGGCTAGCGGGAGGGATATACGAGCAGTACTTC.

The gene calls are TRBV4-3 and TRBJ2-6; D is perhaps TRBD2 (5 bases). Looked up from germline, CDR1 is LGHNA and CDR2 is YSLEER. This CDR3 contains 19 residues. V lost 4 bases to trimming and J lost 0 bases, with 19 bases between them. Here the CDR3 DNA reads TGCGCCAGCAGCCCATCAGCTATCTCAGGAGGCTCTGGGGCCAACGTCCTGACTTTC. Translating gives CASSPSAISGGSGANVLTF.

The chain couples TRBV6-5 to TRBJ1-2; D not certain. V was cut by 6 bases and J by 4 bases, with 15 bases left in between. The germline CDR1 and CDR2 sequences are MNHEY and SVGAGI. CDR3 length: 14 residues. The CDR3 is CASSQARAAYGYTF. Written as DNA, the CDR3 is TGTGCCAGCAGCCAAGCGCGGGCAGCCTATGGCTACACCTTC.

J is TRBJ1-1 and V is TRBV5-5; TRBD1 matches 7 bases. The CDR3 length is 13 residues. Germline CDR1 is SGHKS and CDR2 is YYEKEE (reference sequence). V shed 6 bases and J 8 bases; nucleotides not matched to a gene: 10. The CDR3 here is CASNLQTGTEAFF. The CDR3 DNA reads as TGTGCCAGCAACCTCCAGACAGGGACCGAAGCTTTCTTT.

The rearrangement links TRBV6-1 to TRBJ1-3; D remains ambiguous. Per the germline V gene, CDR1 is MNHNS and CDR2 is SASEGT. The length of the CDR3 is 11 residues. Trimming took off 3 bases at V and 6 bases at J, with 3 bases between the two ends. In DNA, the CDR3 is TGTGCCAGCAGTGAGGCAAACACCATATATTTT. This gives the protein CASSEANTIYF.

This clone was detected only once. The V gene is TRBV18, the J gene TRBJ2-7; 9 bases map to TRBD1. Looked up from germline, CDR1 is KGHSH and CDR2 is LQKENI. After removal of 6 bases from V and 6 bases from J, the junction contained 3 bases not matched to a gene. CDR3 size: 12 residues. CDR3 DNA: TGTGCCAGCTCGGGACAGGGCAGCGAGCAGTACTTC. It codes for CASSGQGSEQYF.

The chain combines TRBV27 with TRBJ2-7; tentatively, D is TRBD1 (6 bases). Germline assignment: CDR1 MNHEY and CDR2 SMNVEV (reference sequence). V lost 10 bases and J 3 bases, leaving 16 bases between the germline ends. The CDR3 has 13 residues. CDR3 nucleotides: TGTGCCACCTCCCACAGGGTGGGCTACGAGCAGTACTTC. This gives the protein CATSHRVGYEQYF.

J is TRBJ1-1 and V is TRBV29-1; D gene ambiguous. Trimming shortened V by 4 bases and J by 4 bases, and 10 bases separated the two germline ends. This CDR3 region has 12 residues. CDR1 is SQVTM, CDR2 ANQGSEA, per germline. CDR3 sequence reads: CSVAGFGTEAFF. Here the CDR3 DNA reads TGCAGCGTTGCCGGGTTTGGCACTGAAGCTTTCTTT.